The clone carrying this T cell receptor beta chain was observed a few times. Its antigen is as yet unknown. These data come from a study of T cell responses to AZD1222 COVID-19 vaccine. Study observations and caveats: Repertoire sampling occurred only after the peak T cell response. Receipt of two AZD1222 doses was followed by a rise in Spike-specific TCR breadth and depth. Mostly white British, mostly female donors; authors suggested clonal diversity may be underestimated.

V was shortened by 0 bases and J by 3 bases, with 12 bases between the two germline ends. This CDR3 spans 15 amino acids. CDR1 PRHDT and CDR2 FYEKMQ come from the germline V gene (reference sequence). Some second doses came at about 4 weeks and others at about 12 weeks; these were pooled. Method: immunoSEQ multiplex PCR; TCRdb's copy keeps in-frame clones and lacks some. This sample yields about 170,000 clones, of which 87% are seen a single time; approximately 0.97% belongs to the top ten. Sequencing used peripheral blood, obtained 28 days after the second AZD1222 dose. This chain links TRBV13 with TRBJ2-7, with no clear D. The sequence was collected from an adult who received the AZD1222 COVID-19 vaccine. The DNA of the CDR3 is TGTGCCAGCAGCTTAGGTGGTCGGCCTGGCTACGAGCAGTACTTC. Translation gives CASSLGGRPGYEQYF.